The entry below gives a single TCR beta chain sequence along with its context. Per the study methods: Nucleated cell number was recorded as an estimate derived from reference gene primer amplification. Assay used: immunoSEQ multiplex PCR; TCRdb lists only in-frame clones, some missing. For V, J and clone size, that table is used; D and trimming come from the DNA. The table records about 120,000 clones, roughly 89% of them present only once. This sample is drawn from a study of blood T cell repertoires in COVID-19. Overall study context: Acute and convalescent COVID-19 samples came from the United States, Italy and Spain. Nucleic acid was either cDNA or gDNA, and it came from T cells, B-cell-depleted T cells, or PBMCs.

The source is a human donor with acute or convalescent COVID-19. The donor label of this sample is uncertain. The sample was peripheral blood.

In DNA form, the CDR3 reads TGTGCCAGCAGCAAAAGTCCGGGACAGTACAATGAGCAGTTCTTC. Translated, it gives CASSKSPGQYNEQFF. The rearrangement links TRBV11-2 to TRBJ2-1; 7 nucleotides line up with TRBD1. The CDR3 length is 15 residues. Trimming cost V 5 bases and J 4 bases; bases outside gene matches: 8. The germline V gene has CDR1 SGHAT and CDR2 FQNNGV. The variable domain in full, completed from reference TRBV11-2 and TRBJ2-1, reads EAGVAQSPRYKIIEKRQSVAFWCNPISGHATLYWYQQILGQGPKLLIQFQNNGVVDDSQLPKDRFSAERLKGVDSTLKIQPAKLEDSAVYLCASSKSPGQYNEQFFGPGTRLTVL.